This TCR beta chain stems from a study of T-cell reconstitution after alpha-beta-depleted transplantation in children. Study-wide results and caveats: About two months after transplant, alpha-beta T cells reportedly came from several hundred expanded graft clones. Diversity and T-cell counts at one year after transplant derived mostly from new T cells.

Details on this clonotype: Its specificity is unknown.

Unique molecular identifiers were used to barcode this TCRbeta library. TCRdb re-called the PCR reads through MiXCR, storing one row per CDR3 protein. There are 95,000 to 150,000 distinct CDR3 sequences in the sample; about 21% occur only once, and 10% to 13% lies in the top ten. In germline, CDR1 is DFQATT, CDR2 SNEGSKA (reference sequence). The CDR3 contains 17 residues. J was trimmed by 7 bases and V by 4 bases; bases with no gene match: 16. The chain couples TRBV20-1 to TRBJ2-3; 11 nucleotides align to TRBD2. Sequenced material: PBMCs, mostly from graft donor cells, taken 180 days after TCRalphabeta/CD19-depleted stem cell transplant. The sequence derives from a male patient under 10 years old who had a stem cell transplant for chronic granulomatous disease, so the T cells may come from the graft donor. CDR3 protein: CSANGGLAGGVLNTQYF. The CDR3 bases are TGCAGTGCTAATGGGGGCCTAGCGGGAGGAGTCTTAAATACGCAGTATTTT.